This T cell receptor (beta chain) emerged from a study of T cell responses to AZD1222 COVID-19 vaccine. From germline, CDR1 is MGHRA and CDR2 YSYEKL. V was shortened by 2 bases and J by 7 bases, with 5 bases between the two germline ends. The CDR3 contains 11 residues. Profiled with immunoSEQ multiplex PCR; TCRdb holds only in-frame clones, not every one. Of around 100,000 clones listed, roughly 86% were seen once; the top ten hold 4% to 5%. Of note for this clone: Its antigen is not identified.

Study-level results: Reports indicate that nearly half of spike-specific TCRs are directed at unmutated variant regions. Spike-specific TCRs gained breadth and depth after people received two AZD1222 doses. Only 6 or 7 individuals given AZD1222 were seropositive at baseline.

The J gene is TRBJ1-2, the V gene TRBV4-1, with unresolved D. Sequenced here: peripheral blood, sampled on day 0 of MenACWY control vaccination. This clonotype was obtained from an adult in good health. The DNA of the CDR3 is TGCGCCAGCAGCCAAATGGGTGGCTACACCTTC. Translating gives CASSQMGGYTF.